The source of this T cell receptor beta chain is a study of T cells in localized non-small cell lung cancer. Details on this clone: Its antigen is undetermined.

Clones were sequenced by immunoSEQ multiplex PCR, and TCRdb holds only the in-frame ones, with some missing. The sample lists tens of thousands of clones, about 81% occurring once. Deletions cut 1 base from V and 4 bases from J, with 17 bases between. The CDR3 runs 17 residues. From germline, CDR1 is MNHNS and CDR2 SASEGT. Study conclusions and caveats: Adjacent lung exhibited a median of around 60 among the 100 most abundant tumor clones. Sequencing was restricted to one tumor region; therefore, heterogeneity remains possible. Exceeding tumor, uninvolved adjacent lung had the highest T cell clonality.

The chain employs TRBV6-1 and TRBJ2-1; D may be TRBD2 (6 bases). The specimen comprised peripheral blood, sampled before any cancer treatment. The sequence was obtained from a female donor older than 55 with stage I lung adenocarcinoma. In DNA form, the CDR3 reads TGTGCCAGCAGTGAAGAAGGGTGGGGGGAGCTATACAATGAGCAGTTCTTC. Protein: CASSEEGWGELYNEQFF.